One and the same sample provided the 2 T cell receptor beta chains below, sequenced in a study of vaccination and CD4 T cells after COVID-19. No antigens are known for them. Noted treatment: approximately 10-day PBMC culture with coronavirus spike peptide pools or control peptides (ViraFEST assay). Sequenced with the Oncomine TCR Beta short-read assay was DNA taken from cultured CD4+ T cells. Each CDR3 protein gets one entry after TCRdb re-called the PCR reads with MiXCR. The sample has about 11,000 distinct CDR3 sequences, roughly two thirds seen once. Sequenced: CD4+ T cells from blood, cultured in vitro. All receptors come from a human donor who had recovered from COVID-19.

This clonotype was counted a few times. V is TRBV19 and J is TRBJ1-5; D uncertain. The ends were cut back, 4 bases at V and 4 bases at J, with 11 bases in the middle. The CDR3 loop spans 14 amino acids. Germline CDR1 reads LNHDA; CDR2 reads SQIVND (reference sequence). CDR3 residues: CASSNVAGNQPQHF. The CDR3 nucleotides read TGTGCCAGTAGTAATGTGGCGGGAAATCAGCCCCAGCATTTT.

This chain links TRBV20-1 with TRBJ2-7; 9 bases agree with TRBD1. This CDR3 has 14 amino acids. Per the germline V gene, CDR1 is DFQATT and CDR2 is SNEGSKA (reference sequence). Germline trimming cut 3 bases from V and 6 bases from J; bases unmatched to any gene: 9. CDR3 protein: CSASEGTGLVEQYF. CDR3 DNA: TGCAGTGCTAGCGAGGGGACAGGGTTAGTCGAGCAGTACTTC.